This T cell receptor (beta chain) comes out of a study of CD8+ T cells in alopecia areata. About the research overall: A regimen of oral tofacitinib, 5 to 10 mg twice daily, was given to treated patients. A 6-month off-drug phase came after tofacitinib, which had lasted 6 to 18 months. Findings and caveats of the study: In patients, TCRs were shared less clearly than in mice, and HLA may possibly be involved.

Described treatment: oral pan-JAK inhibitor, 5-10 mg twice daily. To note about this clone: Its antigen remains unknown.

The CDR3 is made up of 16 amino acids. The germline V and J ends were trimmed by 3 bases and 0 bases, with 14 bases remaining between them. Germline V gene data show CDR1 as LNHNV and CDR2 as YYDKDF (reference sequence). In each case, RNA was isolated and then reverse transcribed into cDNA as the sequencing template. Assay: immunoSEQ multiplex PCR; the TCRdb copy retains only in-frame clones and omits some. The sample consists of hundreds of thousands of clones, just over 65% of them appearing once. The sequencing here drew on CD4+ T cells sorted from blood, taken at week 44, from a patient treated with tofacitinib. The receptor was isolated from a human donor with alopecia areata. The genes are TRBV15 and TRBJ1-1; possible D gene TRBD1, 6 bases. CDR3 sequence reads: CATSSLGGSMNTEAFF. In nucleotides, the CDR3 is TGTGCCACCAGCAGCTTGGGGGGCTCCATGAACACTGAAGCTTTCTTT.